This T cell receptor beta chain was found in a study of cytomegalovirus exposure and HLA in healthy donors. V gave up 6 bases and J gave up 6 bases; unmatched junction bases: 6. Germline CDR1 MGHRA, CDR2 YSYEKL. The length of the CDR3 is 15 residues. 13 Jbeta primers and 60 Vbeta primers were used for the PCR. Clones were sequenced by immunoSEQ multiplex PCR, and TCRdb holds only the in-frame ones, with some missing. Its listing shows roughly 35,000 clones. The TCR originated in a middle-aged woman in good health and CMV-seropositive. Sequencing was done on a sample of PBMCs. This rearrangement joins TRBV4-1 to TRBJ1-6, with TRBD1 matching over 9 bases. For the CDR3, the DNA is TGCGCCAGCAGGCAACAGGGGGCGCGTAATTCACCCCTCCACTTT. Protein: CASRQQGARNSPLHF.